The 16 T cell receptor beta chains listed next were all sequenced from one sample in a study of beta chain features in type 1 diabetes. Expressed TCRB transcripts got sequenced, as all isolated RNA was reverse transcribed. This table comes from immunoSEQ multiplex PCR, and its TCRdb copy is limited to in-frame clones, with some not included. Found here are roughly 300,000 clones, 6.5% to 10% of them singletons; the top ten hold less than 0.45%. Sequenced material: central memory CD4+ T cells from blood. These receptors were taken from a woman between 18 and 30 years old in good health.

This clone was seen many times. V usage is TRBV27 and J usage is TRBJ2-7; 8 positions agree with TRBD2. CDR3 length: 14 amino acids. Germline V gene sequence: CDR1 MNHEY, CDR2 SMNVEV (reference sequence). With V trimmed by 4 bases and J by 5 bases, 7 bases remained unmatched. CDR3 DNA sequence: TGTGCCAGCAGTTCCCTGACTAGCGCAAACGAGCAGTACTTC. Protein: CASSSLTSANEQYF.

On this clone: In the same sample, other DNA sequences code for this CDR3. The chain recombines TRBV5-1 with TRBJ2-5; D is undetermined. Germline assignment: CDR1 SGHRS and CDR2 YFSETQ. Trimming removed 0 bases from V and 4 bases from J, with 10 bases in between. This CDR3 has 14 amino acids. In DNA, the CDR3 is TGCGCCAGCAGCTTGGCCTCGGGCCCAGAGACCCAGTACTTC. This encodes CASSLASGPETQYF.

There are a few counts of this clone. This rearrangement joins TRBV7-8 to TRBJ1-5, with TRBD1 matching 9 bases. V was pared by 3 bases and J by 9 bases, with 12 bases of the junction left unmatched. This CDR3 spans 16 amino acids. CDR1 and CDR2 from the germline V gene are SGHVS and FQNEAQ. CDR3 amino acids: CASSFSGTGLSRPQHF. CDR3 coding DNA: TGTGCCAGCAGCTTCTCCGGGACAGGGCTCTCACGGCCCCAGCATTTT.

V usage is TRBV11-3 and J usage is TRBJ1-1; D is perhaps TRBD1 (6 bases). The CDR3 length is 12 residues. Trimming stripped 5 bases from V and 7 bases from J, with 11 bases between. Germline CDR1 and CDR2: SGHNT and YENEEA. CDR3 amino acids: CASSEQGSEAFF. The CDR3 DNA reads as TGTGCCAGCAGCGAACAGGGCAGTGAAGCTTTCTTT.

This clone occurred a few times. V usage is TRBV27 and J usage is TRBJ2-1; 9 nucleotides match TRBD2. Germline trimming cut 6 bases from V and 4 bases from J; bases unmatched to any gene: 4. The CDR3 totals 14 residues. Germline loops: CDR1 MNHEY, CDR2 SMNVEV (reference sequence). CDR3 DNA sequence: TGTGCCAGCAGGGGACTAGCCTCGTACAATGAGCAGTTCTTC. Its translation: CASRGLASYNEQFF.

In its sample, this clone was seen a few times. CDR3 bases: TGTGCCAGCAGCCCGGGGACTGGAGATAGGGGCTCGTTCTTC. It translates to CASSPGTGDRGSFF. The chain links TRBV5-6 to TRBJ2-1, with D perhaps TRBD2 (6 bases). Trimming took 4 bases from V and 15 from J, leaving 23 bases between them. There are 14 residues in the CDR3. Looked up from germline, CDR1 is SGHDT and CDR2 is YYEEEE. The full variable domain, in which reference TRBV5-6 and TRBJ2-1 provide the parts outside the CDR3, is DAGVTQSPTHLIKTRGQQVTLRCSPKSGHDTVSWYQQALGQGPQFIFQYYEEEERQRGNFPDRFSGHQFPNYSSELNVNALLLGDSALYLCASSPGTGDRGSFFGPGTRLTVL.

The sample holds a few counts of this clone. The rearrangement links TRBV9 to TRBJ2-1, with 10 bases aligning to TRBD2. Germline loops: CDR1 SGDLS, CDR2 YYNGEE. V dropped 3 bases and J dropped 4; count of bases not matched to a gene: 7. The CDR3 is 16 residues long. CDR3 sequence (DNA): TGTGCCAGCAGCGCACTAAGGACTAGCGGATACAATGAGCAGTTCTTC. Its protein is CASSALRTSGYNEQFF.

The chain carries TRBV10-3 and TRBJ2-6; possible D gene TRBD2, 5 bases. Germline V gene sequence: CDR1 ENHRY, CDR2 SYGVKD. The V gene lost 3 bases and the J gene lost 1 base, with 7 bases spanning the gap. This CDR3 is 15 amino acids long. Written as DNA, the CDR3 is TGTGCCATCAGTGACGGGATTTCTGGGGCCAACGTCCTGACTTTC. Amino acid sequence: CAISDGISGANVLTF.

This clone was recorded a few times. In DNA form, the CDR3 reads TGTGCCAGTCCCAATACAGGGGGCGGCGCAGATACGCAGTATTTT. Encoded protein: CASPNTGGGADTQYF. The chain recombines TRBV19 with TRBJ2-3; 9 bases match TRBD1. The CDR3 is 15 residues long. V shed 8 bases and J 4 bases; nucleotides not matched to a gene: 10. CDR1 is LNHDA and CDR2 is SQIVND in the germline V gene (reference sequence).

The genes are TRBV29-1 and TRBJ2-5; no reliable D call. The length of the CDR3 is 13 residues. The V end was cut by 5 bases, the J end by 2 bases, with 12 bases between. Germline CDR1 reads SQVTM; CDR2 reads ANQGSEA. CDR3 nucleotides: TGCAGCGTTCGGACGCAGCATCAAGAGACCCAGTACTTC. Its protein product is CSVRTQHQETQYF.

This clone was detected a few times. The V gene is TRBV28, the J gene TRBJ1-1, with D maybe TRBD1 (5 bases). CDR1 is MDHEN and CDR2 is SYDVKM in the germline V gene. There are 13 residues in the CDR3. V lost 2 bases and J lost 1, with 5 bases in between. CDR3: CASSLGQNTEAFF. The CDR3 nucleotides read TGTGCCAGCAGTTTAGGACAGAACACTGAAGCTTTCTTT.

To note about this clone: Different DNA sequences within this sample yield the same CDR3. The chain combines TRBV6-5 with TRBJ2-7; 10 bases are a match to TRBD1. Per the germline V gene, CDR1 is MNHEY and CDR2 is SVGAGI. The junction had 7 bases not matched to a gene; V was cut back by 6 bases and J by 2 bases. This CDR3 has 15 residues. In nucleotides, the CDR3 is TGTGCCAGCAGAACCGGGACAGGGGTTCCCTACGAGCAGTACTTC. As protein: CASRTGTGVPYEQYF.

This clone was detected only a few times. The J gene is TRBJ2-1, the V gene TRBV5-6; D is possibly TRBD1 (6 bases). The germline CDR1 and CDR2 sequences are SGHDT and YYEEEE. V was trimmed by 4 bases and J by 8 bases, leaving 16 bases between them. There are 14 residues in the CDR3. In nucleotides, the CDR3 is TGTGCCAGCAGCATAGCCCTGGGGGCCCATGAGCAGTTCTTC. Its protein is CASSIALGAHEQFF.

This clone was seen a few times. This chain joins TRBV14 and TRBJ1-1; D might be TRBD1 (5 bases). The V and J ends lost 0 bases and 4 bases respectively, with 15 bases between them. Looked up from germline, CDR1 is SGHDN and CDR2 is FVKESK. The CDR3 consists of 16 residues. The DNA for the CDR3 is TGTGCCAGCAGCCAAGAAGGGAGGGGTAGAGGCACTGAAGCTTTCTTT. It encodes CASSQEGRGRGTEAFF. The complete variable domain, with remaining parts taken from reference TRBV14 and TRBJ1-1, reads EAGVTQFPSHSVIEKGQTVTLRCDPISGHDNLYWYRRVMGKEIKFLLHFVKESKQDESGMPNNRFLAERTGGTYSTLKVQPAELEDSGVYFCASSQEGRGRGTEAFFGQGTRLTVV.

V gene TRBV5-1 combines with J gene TRBJ1-2; 9 nucleotides align to TRBD1. J was trimmed by 4 bases and V by 0 bases; bases with no gene match: 10. Germline V gives CDR1 SGHRS, CDR2 YFSETQ. The CDR3 spans 17 residues. The CDR3 DNA reads as TGCGCCAGCAGCTTGGTCGGCAACAGGGGGCCGGTCTATGGCTACACCTTC. This gives the protein CASSLVGNRGPVYGYTF.

This clone appeared many times. The chain carries TRBV14 and TRBJ1-4, with D uncertain. Trimming removed 4 bases from V and 4 bases from J, with 7 bases in between. CDR3 length: 13 residues. Germline V gene data show CDR1 as SGHDN and CDR2 as FVKESK. This CDR3 reads CASSRGGNEKLFF. The CDR3, as DNA: TGTGCCAGCAGCCGAGGCGGTAATGAAAAACTGTTTTTT.